The rows below give T cell receptor beta chains drawn from one sample of a study of neurological immune-mediated disorders. TCRdb ran MiXCR on the 5' RACE reads and lists one entry per CDR3 protein. The repertoire holds some 65,000 distinct CDR3 sequences, with 4.1% as singletons. Sequencing used PBMCs. These receptors all come from a man aged 50 to 59 with multiple sclerosis. The CDR3 runs from the conserved cysteine through the conserved F or W. D genes are given only for firm matches. The size entry is marked missing in some rows and otherwise reads once, few, many or a size class.

D gene | J gene | clone size | CDR3 length | V gene | CDR3 protein | CDR3 DNA
NA | TRBJ2-3 | many | 16 | TRBV7-9 | CASSLVRVESTDTQYF | TGTGCCAGCAGCTTAGTGAGGGTCGAAAGCACAGATACGCAGTATTTT
NA | TRBJ2-5 | NA | 14 | TRBV20-1 | CSARDSGTPGAQYF | TGCAGTGCTAGAGATTCCGGGACACCGGGGGCCCAGTACTTC
NA | TRBJ1-6 | many | 14 | TRBV20-1 | CSARFPGYNSPLHF | TGCAGTGCTAGATTCCCAGGTTATAATTCACCCCTCCACTTT
NA | TRBJ1-2 | NA | 11 | TRBV29-1 | CTVGGGNGYTF | TGCACCGTGGGAGGGGGAAATGGCTACACCTTC
TRBD1 | TRBJ2-7 | many | 12 | TRBV5-1 | CASSLQGYEQYF | TGTGCCAGCAGCTTACAGGGGTACGAGCAGTACTTC
NA | TRBJ2-7 | many | 14 | TRBV5-1 | CASSLVTGTYEQYF | TGCGCCAGCAGCTTGGTAACAGGGACCTACGAGCAGTACTTC
NA | TRBJ2-3 | many | 18 | TRBV24-1 | CATSADSGGPWTTDTQYF | TGTGCCACCAGTGCGGATTCAGGGGGGCCCTGGACCACAGATACGCAGTATTTT
TRBD1 | TRBJ1-1 | many | 13 | TRBV18 | CASSRQGRTEAFF | TGTGCCAGCTCACGACAGGGGAGAACTGAAGCTTTCTTT
NA | TRBJ2-5 | NA | 12 | TRBV20-1 | CSAKKSQETQYF | TGCAGTGCTAAAAAGTCACAAGAGACCCAGTACTTC
TRBD2 | TRBJ2-1 | many | 15 | TRBV6-2/TRBV6-3 | CASSYGGSGSNEQFF | TGTGCCAGCAGTTACGGGGGTAGCGGGAGCAATGAGCAGTTCTTC
NA | TRBJ2-1 | many | 13 | TRBV20-1 | CSAMGRGLREQFF | TGCAGTGCTATGGGGCGGGGTTTACGTGAGCAGTTCTTC
NA | TRBJ2-7 | many | 14 | TRBV5-1 | CASSSDPPLYEQYF | TGCGCCAGCAGCTCGGATCCTCCCCTCTACGAGCAGTACTTC
TRBD1 | TRBJ2-7 | many | 13 | TRBV7-9 | CASSFSQGYEQYF | TGTGCCAGCAGCTTCTCACAGGGGTACGAGCAGTACTTC